This T cell receptor (beta chain) originates from a study of blood T cell repertoires in COVID-19. Study-level information: Acute-phase and convalescent COVID-19 samples originated in the United States, Italy and Spain. Sources were T cells, B-cell-depleted T cells, or PBMCs; the material itself was cDNA or gDNA.

TCRdb keeps only in-frame clones here, not all; method: immunoSEQ multiplex PCR. This sample yields 70,000 to 95,000 clones, of which 85% to 95% are seen a single time; nearly 6.5% belongs to the top ten. About this clone: Relative to the germline gene, one junction end is altered; a read error may explain this.

Sequences were obtained from peripheral blood. The TCR sequence derives from a woman aged 55-70 years with active COVID-19.

In nucleotides, the CDR3 is TGTGCCAGCAGCCAAGATCTGCAGGGGCGCTACGAGCAGTGCTTC. It encodes CASSQDLQGRYEQCF. The chain joins TRBV14 to TRBJ2-7, with TRBD1 as a possible D gene (6 bases). CDR3 size: 15 residues. Germline-derived CDR1 and CDR2 are SGHDN and FVKESK.